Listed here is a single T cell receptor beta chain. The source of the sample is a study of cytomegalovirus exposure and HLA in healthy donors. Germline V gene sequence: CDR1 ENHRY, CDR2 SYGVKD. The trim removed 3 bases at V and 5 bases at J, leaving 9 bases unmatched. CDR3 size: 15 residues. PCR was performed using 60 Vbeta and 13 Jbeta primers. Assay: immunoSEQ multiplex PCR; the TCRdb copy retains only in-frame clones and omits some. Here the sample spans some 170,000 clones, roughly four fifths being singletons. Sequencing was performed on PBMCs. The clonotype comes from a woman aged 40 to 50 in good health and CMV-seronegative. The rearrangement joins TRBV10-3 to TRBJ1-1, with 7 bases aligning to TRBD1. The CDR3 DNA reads TGTGCCATCAGTGATCGTCGCAGGGGGAATACTGAAGCTTTCTTT. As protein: CAISDRRRGNTEAFF.